These 32 T cell receptor beta chains share one sample of origin, sequenced in a study of cytomegalovirus exposure and HLA in healthy donors. Only in-frame clones appear in the TCRdb table, and some are missing; sequencing was by immunoSEQ multiplex PCR. The repertoire holds more than 95,000 clones, with about 91% as singletons. Sequenced input: PBMCs. These receptors all stem from a man between 18 and 29 years old in good health and CMV-seronegative.

Details on this clone: Additional DNA sequences in this sample encode the identical CDR3. The chain employs TRBV7-2 and TRBJ1-2; possibly TRBD1 for D (5 bases). Looked up from germline, CDR1 is SGHTA and CDR2 is FQGNSA. V shed 1 base and J shed 1 base, with 7 bases lying between them. The length of the CDR3 is 14 residues. The CDR3 nucleotides are TGTGCCAGCAGCTTAGGAAGGGGTAACTATGGCTACACCTTC. It codes for CASSLGRGNYGYTF.

The rearrangement joins TRBV19 to TRBJ2-3; unclear D gene. Germline V gene data show CDR1 as LNHDA and CDR2 as SQIVND (reference sequence). This CDR3 is 11 amino acids long. With 8 bases removed from V and 5 bases from J, the gap between germline ends came to 8 bases. The CDR3 nucleotides read TGTGCCAGTTCCTCGGGAGATACGCAGTATTTT. Residues: CASSSGDTQYF.

The rearrangement links TRBV5-1 to TRBJ2-7; TRBD2 matches at 10 bases. The trim removed 4 bases at V and 4 bases at J, leaving 8 bases unmatched. From germline, CDR1 is SGHRS and CDR2 YFSETQ. The CDR3 consists of 15 residues. CDR3 sequence: CASSDPSGRAYEQYF. DNA of the CDR3: TGCGCCAGCAGCGATCCTAGCGGGAGAGCGTACGAGCAGTACTTC.

A single count supports this clone. The CDR3 DNA follows: TGTGCCAGCAGCTTAGGAAGGGAGGGACCCACAGATACGCAGTATTTT. This gives the protein CASSLGREGPTDTQYF. The chain carries TRBV7-2 and TRBJ2-3, with 7 bases lining up with TRBD2. The CDR3 spans 16 residues. CDR1 is SGHTA and CDR2 is FQGNSA in the germline V gene. Trimming took 1 base from V and 2 from J; bases not matched to a gene: 6.

The rearrangement links TRBV6-5 to TRBJ1-1, with D maybe TRBD1 (6 bases). Germline V gene lookup returns CDR1 MNHEY and CDR2 SVGAGI. This CDR3 is built from 14 residues. Trimming took off 6 bases at V and 1 base at J, with 12 bases between the two ends. CDR3 in DNA: TGTGCCAGCAGCCCGGGGGGCCCGAACACTGAAGCTTTCTTT. Translation gives CASSPGGPNTEAFF.

Here the CDR3 DNA reads TGTGCCAGCAGCGCAGGACTAGCGGCAACCTACGAGCAGTACTTC. Its translation is CASSAGLAATYEQYF. The V gene is TRBV9, the J gene TRBJ2-7; TRBD2 matches 10 bases. CDR1 SGDLS and CDR2 YYNGEE come from the germline V gene. The CDR3 sequence is 15 residues long. The V and J ends lost 3 bases and 2 bases, in that order; junction bases with no gene match: 5.

V and J are TRBV27 and TRBJ2-5; 12 nucleotides match TRBD2. This CDR3 has 15 amino acids. Germline V CDR1 and CDR2: MNHEY, SMNVEV (reference sequence). J gave up 5 bases and V 5 bases, and 6 bases lay outside the gene matches. The CDR3 region has the DNA TGTGCCAGCAGTCCTAGCGGGGGGGCCGGCGAGACCCAGTACTTC. This codes for CASSPSGGAGETQYF.

The V call is TRBV28, the J call TRBJ2-4; 7 bases agree with TRBD1. The ends lost 5 bases at V and 2 bases at J; junction bases unmatched: 9. The CDR3 is made up of 16 amino acids. Germline assignment: CDR1 MDHEN and CDR2 SYDVKM. CDR3 nucleotide sequence: TGTGCCAGCAGTCCCAGGGGGTGGGGGACCAAAAACATTCAGTACTTC. This encodes CASSPRGWGTKNIQYF.

The V gene is TRBV5-1, the J gene TRBJ2-7; D call uncertain. CDR3 length: 12 residues. Germline V gene data show CDR1 as SGHRS and CDR2 as YFSETQ. The V gene lost 5 bases and the J gene lost 2 bases, with 8 bases spanning the gap. The CDR3 sequence is CASRAETYEQYF. The CDR3 nucleotides read TGCGCCAGCAGAGCTGAGACCTACGAGCAGTACTTC.

V usage is TRBV28 and J usage is TRBJ2-7; possibly TRBD1 for D (6 bases). The CDR3 loop spans 13 amino acids. The V end was cut by 6 bases, the J end by 2 bases, with 11 bases between. Germline CDR1 reads MDHEN; CDR2 reads SYDVKM. CDR3 nucleotide sequence: TGTGCCAGCAGGAGGACAGACCCCTACGAGCAGTACTTC. Translation: CASRRTDPYEQYF.

The chain links TRBV10-3 to TRBJ1-5, with D hard to call. The V gene lost 0 bases and the J gene lost 4 bases, with 13 bases spanning the gap. The CDR3 has 16 amino acids. Germline V gene data show CDR1 as ENHRY and CDR2 as SYGVKD. The CDR3 loop reads CAISESGGLANQPQHF. In nucleotides, the CDR3 is TGTGCCATCAGTGAGTCTGGAGGCTTGGCGAATCAGCCCCAGCATTTT.

The rearrangement uses TRBV7-9 and TRBJ2-3, with D tentatively TRBD2 (6 bases). Germline CDR1 and CDR2: SEHNR and FQNEAQ (reference sequence). Trimming left V 5 bases short and J 0 bases short, with 9 bases between. The CDR3 is 14 amino acids. The CDR3 loop is CASSHSGSTDTQYF. CDR3 DNA: TGTGCCAGCAGCCATAGCGGAAGCACAGATACGCAGTATTTT.

V is TRBV7-2 and J is TRBJ1-4, with TRBD1 matching over 7 bases. After removal of 5 bases from V and 0 bases from J, the junction contained 6 bases not matched to a gene. CDR3 length equals 16 residues. Germline V lookup: CDR1 SGHTA, CDR2 FQGNSA. The CDR3 spells CASSHRGRTTNEKLFF. The CDR3 nucleotides are TGTGCCAGCAGCCACAGGGGACGGACAACTAATGAAAAACTGTTTTTT.

The chain recombines TRBV20-1 with TRBJ1-1, with unresolved D. The V gene lost 5 bases and the J gene lost 11 bases, with 6 bases spanning the gap. Per germline, CDR1 DFQATT and CDR2 SNEGSKA (reference sequence). The CDR3 has 8 amino acids. CDR3 DNA: TGCAGTGCTGGAGCGGCTTTCTTT. This encodes CSAGAAFF.

The rearrangement links TRBV12-2 to TRBJ1-4. TRBV12-2 is labeled a pseudogene. This CDR3 is 14 amino acids long. The CDR3 reads CARRYGYFSKKLFF. CDR3 bases: TGTGCAAGGAGATACGGGTATTTCTCTAAAAAACTGTTTTTT.

CDR3 nucleotide sequence: TGTGCCAGCAGCTTGTTGGGGACACCTTTCTACAATGAGCAGTTCTTC. Protein: CASSLLGTPFYNEQFF. The chain joins TRBV5-6 to TRBJ2-1; D perhaps matches TRBD1 (6 bases). The V and J ends lost 1 base and 3 bases respectively, with 14 bases between them. This CDR3 contains 16 residues. Germline V CDR1 and CDR2: SGHDT, YYEEEE.

The genes are TRBV5-1 and TRBJ2-7, with D perhaps matching TRBD1 (6 bases). Germline V gene sequence: CDR1 SGHRS, CDR2 YFSETQ. CDR3 length equals 14 residues. Trimming shortened V by 4 bases and J by 0 bases, and 11 bases separated the two germline ends. As DNA, the CDR3 is TGCGCCAGCAGCACCGACAGGAGCTCCTACGAGCAGTACTTC. This gives the protein CASSTDRSSYEQYF.

Remarks on this clone: At one end, the junction sequence differs from germline, possibly due to a read error. The chain combines TRBV6-5 with TRBJ1-2; D is perhaps TRBD1 (6 bases). Germline CDR1 reads MNHEY; CDR2 reads SVGAGI. The CDR3 runs 13 residues. CDR3 bases: TGTGCCAGCAGTTACCAGGGGAACTCTGGCTACACCTTC. This encodes CASSYQGNSGYTF.

This clone was detected a few times. The rearrangement links TRBV7-9 to TRBJ2-2, with D hard to call. V was cut by 5 bases and J by 6 bases, with 10 bases left in between. CDR3 length equals 13 residues. Germline V gene lookup returns CDR1 SEHNR and CDR2 FQNEAQ (reference sequence). The CDR3 DNA reads as TGTGCCAGCAGCGTCTCGGGTCCCGGGGAGCTGTTTTTT. Its protein is CASSVSGPGELFF.

This chain joins TRBV28 and TRBJ2-7; a weak D match, TRBD2 (5 bases). The CDR3 consists of 15 residues. Germline assignment: CDR1 MDHEN and CDR2 SYDVKM. The V and J ends lost 8 bases and 5 bases respectively, with 22 bases between them. The CDR3 coding sequence is TGTGCCAGCCAAAATAACGGCTTGATCGGGAACGAGCAGTACTTC. Translating it yields CASQNNGLIGNEQYF.

This clone was observed once. The genes are TRBV27 and TRBJ2-2, with 11 bases aligning to TRBD2. V shed 2 bases, J shed 6 bases, and the junction held 5 bases outside the gene matches. This CDR3 is built from 16 residues. The germline gives CDR1 MNHEY, CDR2 SMNVEV (reference sequence). CDR3 residues: CASSLRTSGSAGELFF. CDR3 in DNA: TGTGCCAGCAGTTTACGCACTAGCGGGAGTGCCGGGGAGCTGTTTTTT.

In this sample, this clone turned up once. The V and J genes are TRBV6-5 and TRBJ1-5, with TRBD1 identical over 9 bases. The CDR3 spans 15 residues. CDR1 is MNHEY and CDR2 is SVGAGI in the germline V gene. V trimming: 4 bases; J trimming: 4 bases; junction bases outside the gene matches: 5. CDR3 bases: TGTGCCAGCAGTTTGTATGGGACAGGGAATCAGCCCCAGCATTTT. Translated, it gives CASSLYGTGNQPQHF.

V gene TRBV7-9 combines with J gene TRBJ2-1; 8 bases agree with TRBD1. The CDR3 runs to 16 residues. Germline CDR1 and CDR2: SEHNR and FQNEAQ (reference sequence). V shed 3 bases and J 0 bases; nucleotides not matched to a gene: 4. CDR3 loop: CASSFRTGSSYNEQFF. The CDR3, as DNA: TGTGCCAGCAGCTTTCGGACAGGGAGCTCCTACAATGAGCAGTTCTTC.

This clone was seen a single time. The chain uses TRBV7-8 and TRBJ1-1, with unresolved D. V was pared by 6 bases and J by 4 bases, with 15 bases between. CDR3 length: 14 residues. The germline CDR1 and CDR2 sequences are SGHVS and FQNEAQ. CDR3 DNA sequence: TGTGCCAGCAGGCTAGCCCGTGGTGCCACTGAAGCTTTCTTT. Its translation is CASRLARGATEAFF.

This clone occurred many times. The chain joins TRBV6-5 to TRBJ1-3; the D is unclear. CDR3 size: 13 residues. The ends were cut back, 4 bases at V and 0 bases at J, with 4 bases in the middle. Germline CDR1 is MNHEY and CDR2 is SVGAGI. CDR3 in DNA: TGTGCCAGCAGTTCCCACTCTGGAAACACCATATATTTT. Its translation: CASSSHSGNTIYF.

V is TRBV4-1 and J is TRBJ2-2; D is possibly TRBD2 (6 bases). V was cut by 4 bases and J by 2 bases, with 17 bases left in between. CDR3 length: 17 residues. Germline-derived CDR1 and CDR2 are MGHRA and YSYEKL. CDR3 residues: CASSRDLAGLNTGELFF. CDR3 sequence (DNA): TGCGCCAGCAGCCGAGATTTGGCGGGATTAAACACCGGGGAGCTGTTTTTT.

This clone was counted once. The chain is built from TRBV28 and TRBJ2-6; 8 nucleotides agree with TRBD1. After removal of 5 bases from V and 3 bases from J, the junction contained 9 bases not matched to a gene. CDR1 is MDHEN and CDR2 is SYDVKM in the germline V gene. The CDR3 contains 17 residues. As DNA, the CDR3 is TGTGCCAGCAGTCTCCGGGACAGGTCTGATGGGGCCAACGTCCTGACTTTC. Translation: CASSLRDRSDGANVLTF.

The chain couples TRBV5-4 to TRBJ1-1, with D possibly matching TRBD1 (5 bases). Germline CDR1 SGHNT, CDR2 YYREEE (reference sequence). This CDR3 contains 16 residues. The V and J ends lost 4 bases and 0 bases respectively, with 16 bases between them. Here the CDR3 reads CASSRSQGGMNTEAFF. Here the CDR3 DNA reads TGTGCCAGCAGCCGAAGTCAGGGAGGCATGAACACTGAAGCTTTCTTT.

This clone was picked up a small number of times. The chain employs TRBV16 and TRBJ1-5; D unresolved. This CDR3 comprises 17 residues. In germline, CDR1 is KGHSY, CDR2 FQNENV. V was trimmed by 1 base and J by 2 bases, leaving 15 bases between them. CDR3 nucleotide sequence: TGTGCCAGCAGCCAATTCGTGGTCGAGGGAGGCAATCAGCCCCAGCATTTT. It yields the protein CASSQFVVEGGNQPQHF.

In nucleotides, the CDR3 is TGTGCCAGCAGCTTGCGGGGGGGCACAGATACGCAGTATTTT. Residues: CASSLRGGTDTQYF. The V and J genes are TRBV7-2 and TRBJ2-3, with 8 bases lining up with TRBD2. CDR3 size: 14 residues. V shed 3 bases and J 1 base; nucleotides not matched to a gene: 0. Germline CDR1 SGHTA, CDR2 FQGNSA.

This chain links TRBV10-1 with TRBJ2-1; 9 bases map to TRBD1. V gave up 5 bases and J gave up 7 bases; unmatched junction bases: 9. CDR1 is WNHNN, CDR2 SYGVQD, per germline (reference sequence). The CDR3 length is 15 residues. The CDR3 here is CASSKTGTGLNEQFF. The CDR3 DNA follows: TGCGCCAGCAGTAAAACCGGGACAGGGTTGAATGAGCAGTTCTTC.

The chain recombines TRBV6-5 with TRBJ2-2; 9 bases are shared with TRBD1. Germline trimming cut 6 bases from V and 7 bases from J; bases unmatched to any gene: 6. The germline gives CDR1 MNHEY, CDR2 SVGAGI. CDR3 length equals 14 residues. The CDR3 reads CASSKTGGHGELFF. In DNA form, the CDR3 reads TGTGCCAGCAGCAAGACAGGGGGTCACGGGGAGCTGTTTTTT.